A selection of T cell receptor beta chains follows, all from one sample in a study of PD-1 blockade in classical Hodgkin lymphoma. Here immunoSEQ multiplex PCR was the method, and the copy in TCRdb shows in-frame clones only, minus some. The table has about 94,000 clones, 80% to 90% seen once. Here the sequenced sample was peripheral blood mononuclear cells (PBMCs), taken before the second cycle of nivolumab. The receptors stem from a human donor with classical Hodgkin lymphoma. Each CDR3 is given with its conserved first and last residue. Fields, in order: CDR3 protein, V gene, J gene.

CDR3 protein: CASSQGTEPDTQYF
V gene: TRBV4-1
J gene: TRBJ2-3

CDR3 protein: CASSPWTGRNEQYF
V gene: TRBV5-1
J gene: TRBJ2-7

CDR3 protein: CASSPGTDSYEQYF
V gene: TRBV7-6
J gene: TRBJ2-7

CDR3 protein: CASSPPTQETQYF
V gene: TRBV5-6
J gene: TRBJ2-5

CDR3 protein: CASTPPTDSYEQYF
V gene: TRBV2
J gene: TRBJ2-7

CDR3 protein: CASSESGSRFRYSNQPQHF
V gene: TRBV2
J gene: TRBJ1-5

CDR3 protein: CASAGSSGEQFF
V gene: TRBV6-6
J gene: TRBJ2-1

CDR3 protein: CASTKGPTLNTEAFF
V gene: TRBV4-1
J gene: TRBJ1-1

CDR3 protein: CASSQDPSGGGYEQYF
V gene: TRBV4-1
J gene: TRBJ2-7

CDR3 protein: CASSLMHNEQFF
V gene: TRBV11-2
J gene: TRBJ2-1

CDR3 protein: CASSWGSSLNTEAFF
V gene: TRBV11-2
J gene: TRBJ1-1

CDR3 protein: CASSYSSSQNEQYF
V gene: TRBV6-6
J gene: TRBJ2-7

CDR3 protein: CASSEGLGGVNEKLFF
V gene: TRBV9
J gene: TRBJ1-4

CDR3 protein: CSASGAYEQYF
V gene: TRBV20-1
J gene: TRBJ2-7

CDR3 protein: CASSLAFRGQANEKLFF
V gene: TRBV7-8
J gene: TRBJ1-4

CDR3 protein: CASSFTGGTEAFF
V gene: TRBV7-6
J gene: TRBJ1-1

CDR3 protein: CASSPRRPSGGADTQYF
V gene: TRBV4-2
J gene: TRBJ2-3

CDR3 protein: CASSIVEEVNQPQHF
V gene: TRBV19
J gene: TRBJ1-5

CDR3 protein: CASSPLARVEVGTEAFF
V gene: TRBV18
J gene: TRBJ1-1

CDR3 protein: CASSTPDFPNQPQHF
V gene: TRBV19
J gene: TRBJ1-5

CDR3 protein: CASSEFIPAETQYF
V gene: TRBV6-1
J gene: TRBJ2-5

CDR3 protein: CASSATGGGPYGYTF
V gene: TRBV6-1
J gene: TRBJ1-2

CDR3 protein: CASSPGTGAYNEQFF
V gene: TRBV27
J gene: TRBJ2-1

CDR3 protein: CASSTDRGLVYEQYF
V gene: TRBV5-4
J gene: TRBJ2-7

CDR3 protein: CASVRAGGGYEQYF
V gene: TRBV28
J gene: TRBJ2-7

CDR3 protein: CASSPHVLLSNTIYF
V gene: TRBV6-5
J gene: TRBJ1-3

CDR3 protein: CASSPLGQQMNTEAFF
V gene: TRBV18
J gene: TRBJ1-1

CDR3 protein: CASSQGAGELFF
V gene: TRBV6-5
J gene: TRBJ2-2

CDR3 protein: CASSLDYLPNTGELFF
V gene: TRBV7-9
J gene: TRBJ2-2

CDR3 protein: CASSDRNGSSYEQYF
V gene: TRBV25-1
J gene: TRBJ2-7

CDR3 protein: CASSESRGPLQETQYF
V gene: TRBV10-1
J gene: TRBJ2-5

CDR3 protein: CASSFPAVYTEAFF
V gene: TRBV28
J gene: TRBJ1-1

CDR3 protein: CASTLADLSSYNEQFF
V gene: TRBV9
J gene: TRBJ2-1

CDR3 protein: CASSLGTDEQYF
V gene: TRBV5-6
J gene: TRBJ2-7

CDR3 protein: CASSVLSPYGYTF
V gene: TRBV2
J gene: TRBJ1-2

CDR3 protein: CASSEVAGNQPQHF
V gene: TRBV6-1
J gene: TRBJ1-5

CDR3 protein: CASSDGTGMYEQYF
V gene: TRBV6-1
J gene: TRBJ2-7

CDR3 protein: CASSYSVSPTNTEAFF
V gene: TRBV6-5
J gene: TRBJ1-1

CDR3 protein: CASSLGLAESTDTQYF
V gene: TRBV7-9
J gene: TRBJ2-3

CDR3 protein: CASSSWADADTQYF
V gene: TRBV11-2
J gene: TRBJ2-3

CDR3 protein: CASSLVELAEDNEQFF
V gene: TRBV14
J gene: TRBJ2-1

CDR3 protein: CASSVGYGTVYEQYF
V gene: TRBV9
J gene: TRBJ2-7

CDR3 protein: CASSLGQGALSGANVLTF
V gene: TRBV7-8
J gene: TRBJ2-6